The 5 T cell receptor beta chains given below trace back to one sample, sequenced in a study of shared clonotypes between healthy human individuals. Cells designated naive CD8 were CD45RO-negative and were positively selected for CCR7, with terminally differentiated effector memory CD45RA+ cells excluded. Sequencing was performed with immunoSEQ multiplex PCR; in TCRdb, only in-frame clones are kept and a portion is missing. The table includes over 2,000,000 clones, 85% to 95% detected once. Sequencing was performed on naive CD8+ T cells from PBMCs. Receptors were obtained from a man younger than 30 in good health. Some clones in this sample may be carry-over from other donors' samples.

This clone was seen a single time. The chain combines TRBV2 with TRBJ2-5; no reliable D call. Germline CDR1 SNHLY, CDR2 FYNNEI. This CDR3 has 14 amino acids. The V gene lost 5 bases and the J gene lost 5 bases, with 15 bases spanning the gap. This CDR3 is CASSRPQPWETQYF. CDR3 in DNA: TGTGCCAGCAGTAGACCACAGCCCTGGGAGACCCAGTACTTC. Using reference TRBV2 and TRBJ2-5 for the parts outside the CDR3, the full variable domain is EPEVTQTPSHQVTQMGQEVILRCVPISNHLYFYWYRQILGQKVEFLVSFYNNEISEKSEIFDDQFSVERPDGSNFTLKIRSTKLEDSAMYFCASSRPQPWETQYFGPGTRLLVL.

The chain uses TRBV7-8 and TRBJ2-3; 7 nucleotides line up with TRBD1. V dropped 5 bases and J dropped 4; count of bases not matched to a gene: 15. The CDR3 is 17 residues long. Germline loops: CDR1 SGHVS, CDR2 FQNEAQ. The CDR3 spells CASSDTRGSEEADTQYF. DNA for the CDR3: TGTGCCAGCAGCGACACCAGGGGGAGCGAGGAGGCAGATACGCAGTATTTT.

This chain uses TRBV11-2 with TRBJ2-2; D call uncertain. The CDR3 has 18 amino acids. The germline gives CDR1 SGHAT, CDR2 FQNNGV. V was shortened by 3 bases and J by 2 bases, with 19 bases between the two germline ends. The CDR3 DNA sequence: TGTGCCAGCAGCTTGTCTCCGGAGATTAAACTTAACACCGGGGAGCTGTTTTTT. Its translation is CASSLSPEIKLNTGELFF.

The chain carries TRBV5-1 and TRBJ1-1; the match to TRBD1 covers 8 bases. The V gene's germline CDR1 is SGHRS and CDR2 YFSETQ. This CDR3 spans 16 amino acids. Losses at the gene ends were 4 bases for V and 5 bases for J; bases not matched to a gene: 13. The CDR3 loop reads CASSLHEDRVSTEAFF. CDR3 DNA sequence: TGCGCCAGCAGCCTACACGAGGACAGGGTCTCTACTGAAGCTTTCTTT.

The gene calls are TRBV5-1 and TRBJ2-1; D unresolved. V was clipped by 0 bases and J by 6 bases, with 7 bases between them. The CDR3 is 13 residues long. In germline, CDR1 is SGHRS, CDR2 YFSETQ. The CDR3 protein is CASSLDLGNEQFF. CDR3 in DNA: TGCGCCAGCAGCTTGGACCTGGGCAATGAGCAGTTCTTC.